What follows are 15 T cell receptor beta chains derived from one specimen sequenced in a study of T cell changes during pregnancy in multiple sclerosis. Repertoires were generated with immunoSEQ multiplex PCR, while TCRdb's copy carries only in-frame clones and drops some. The data hold 38,000 or so clones, with 90% observed a single time. This specimen consisted of CD4+ T cells from peripheral blood mononuclear cells, obtained in the third trimester of pregnancy. The receptor set was obtained from a female donor with multiple sclerosis, enrolled in a pregnancy study.

About this clone itself: Other nucleotide sequences from this sample produce the same CDR3. This sequence joins TRBV19 and TRBJ1-1; TRBD1 matches at 7 bases. Germline assignment: CDR1 LNHDA and CDR2 SQIVND (reference sequence). With 3 bases clipped from V and 1 base from J, the junction kept 2 bases outside the gene matches. This CDR3 is 14 amino acids long. The CDR3: CASSINRGNTEAFF. The CDR3 nucleotides are TGTGCCAGTAGTATTAACAGGGGGAACACTGAAGCTTTCTTT. The whole variable domain, remainder taken from reference TRBV19 and TRBJ1-1, is DGGITQSPKYLFRKEGQNVTLSCEQNLNHDAMYWYRQDPGQGLRLIYYSQIVNDFQKGDIAEGYSVSREKKESFPLTVTSAQKNPTAFYLCASSINRGNTEAFFGQGTRLTVV.

The V call is TRBV4-1, the J call TRBJ2-1; perhaps TRBD2 as D (5 bases). The CDR3 loop spans 17 amino acids. Germline lookup yields CDR1 MGHRA and CDR2 YSYEKL. Trimming left V 2 bases short and J 0 bases short, with 14 bases between. CDR3 bases: TGCGCCAGCAGCCAACTTTCTACGGGGAGCTCCTACAATGAGCAGTTCTTC. It encodes CASSQLSTGSSYNEQFF.

This chain joins TRBV4-2 and TRBJ1-6; 9 bases map to TRBD1. This CDR3 has 18 amino acids. Germline V lookup: CDR1 LGHNA, CDR2 YNFKEQ. The V segment lost 1 base and the J segment 7 bases; nucleotides outside the gene matches: 11. This CDR3 reads CASSQGNRGRDWNSPLHF. The CDR3 nucleotides are TGTGCCAGCAGCCAAGGCAACAGGGGGCGCGATTGGAATTCACCCCTCCACTTT.

V is TRBV9 and J is TRBJ2-1; possibly TRBD2 for D (6 bases). Germline V gene data show CDR1 as SGDLS and CDR2 as YYNGEE. The V end lost 4 bases, the J end lost 7 bases, and 12 bases lay between the germline ends. The CDR3 has 13 amino acids. This CDR3 reads CASSPRGGNEQFF. As DNA, the CDR3 is TGTGCCAGCAGCCCCCGAGGAGGGAATGAGCAGTTCTTC.

The V and J genes are TRBV27 and TRBJ1-1, with D perhaps TRBD1 (6 bases). V lost 4 bases and J 4 bases, leaving 10 bases between the germline ends. The CDR3 spans 13 residues. CDR1 and CDR2 (germline): MNHEY, SMNVEV (reference sequence). CDR3 sequence: CASSWGTSTEAFF. Written as DNA, the CDR3 is TGTGCCAGCAGTTGGGGGACAAGCACTGAAGCTTTCTTT.

The chain recombines TRBV19 with TRBJ1-4; D perhaps matches TRBD1 (5 bases). CDR3 size: 13 residues. Germline CDR1 LNHDA, CDR2 SQIVND (reference sequence). The V end was cut by 6 bases, the J end by 9 bases, with 14 bases between. The CDR3 here is CASRPGLWQKLFF. The DNA of the CDR3 is TGTGCCAGTAGGCCGGGACTGTGGCAAAAACTGTTTTTT.

J is TRBJ1-5 and V is TRBV18; D is ambiguous. CDR3 length: 16 amino acids. V gave up 2 bases and J gave up 1 base, with 12 bases separating them. Germline CDR1 is KGHSH and CDR2 is LQKENI. This chain's CDR3 is CASSPRGQNSNQPQHF. In DNA form, the CDR3 reads TGTGCCAGCTCACCAAGAGGGCAGAACAGCAATCAGCCCCAGCATTTT.

Here the CDR3 reads CASRTGLDTDTQYF. In DNA form, the CDR3 reads TGTGCCAGCAGGACAGGGCTGGACACAGATACGCAGTATTTT. The chain links TRBV6-5 to TRBJ2-3; 7 bases line up with TRBD1. Unmatched junction bases numbered 5, after V lost 6 bases and J lost 2 bases. CDR1 and CDR2 from the germline V gene are MNHEY and SVGAGI. The CDR3 runs to 14 residues.

This clone was detected only once. The CDR3 spells CASRGVGSNTGELFF. CDR3 bases: TGTGCCAGCAGGGGAGTGGGATCGAACACCGGGGAGCTGTTTTTT. The chain is built from TRBV6-5 and TRBJ2-2, with a weak D call TRBD2 (5 bases). CDR1 and CDR2 from the germline V gene are MNHEY and SVGAGI. Trimming took 6 bases from V and 0 from J, leaving 11 bases between them. The CDR3 extends over 15 amino acids.

The genes are TRBV6-5 and TRBJ2-6; D remains unclear. This CDR3 has 14 residues. Germline loops: CDR1 MNHEY, CDR2 SVGAGI. V lost 8 bases to trimming and J lost 0 bases, with 8 bases between them. CDR3 DNA: TGTGCCAGCTCTACTAACTCTGGGGCCAACGTCCTGACTTTC. It specifies CASSTNSGANVLTF.

This rearrangement joins TRBV7-2 to TRBJ1-2, with TRBD1 identical over 10 bases. The germline V gene encodes CDR1 SGHTA and CDR2 FQGNSA. The CDR3 totals 15 residues. J lost 8 bases, V lost 1 base, and 7 bases had no gene match. The CDR3 DNA is TGTGCCAGCAGCTTAGTGACAGGGGGCGCAGGGGGCTACACCTTC. This gives the protein CASSLVTGGAGGYTF.

V usage is TRBV7-2 and J usage is TRBJ2-1; tentatively, D is TRBD2 (5 bases). The V and J ends lost 2 bases and 5 bases respectively, with 10 bases between them. The CDR3 spans 14 residues. The germline gives CDR1 SGHTA, CDR2 FQGNSA. The chain's CDR3 is CASSLRDWDNEQFF. CDR3 coding DNA: TGTGCCAGCAGCTTACGGGATTGGGACAATGAGCAGTTCTTC.

The V gene is TRBV6-6, the J gene TRBJ1-2; 8 positions agree with TRBD1. The CDR3 totals 12 residues. Germline CDR1 MNHNY, CDR2 SVGAGI (reference sequence). Trimming cost V 6 bases and J 9 bases; bases outside gene matches: 6. The CDR3, as DNA: TGTGCCAGCAGCCCTGGACAGGGCCGCTACACCTTC. Protein: CASSPGQGRYTF.

The rearrangement joins TRBV7-2 to TRBJ2-7; possibly TRBD2 for D (6 bases). The CDR3 totals 15 residues. Trimming cost V 8 bases and J 4 bases, with 21 bases left between them. CDR1 is SGHTA, CDR2 FQGNSA, per germline. The CDR3: CASLPWALGTYEQYF. In DNA, the CDR3 is TGTGCCAGCCTCCCCTGGGCATTGGGGACTTACGAGCAGTACTTC. The entire variable domain, with the rest obtained from reference TRBV7-2 and TRBJ2-7, is as follows: GAGVSQSPSNKVTEKGKDVELRCDPISGHTALYWYRQSLGQGLEFLIYFQGNSAPDKSGLPSDRFSAERTGGSVSTLTIQRTQQEDSAVYLCASLPWALGTYEQYFGPGTRLTVT.

The V and J genes are TRBV10-3 and TRBJ2-7, with a possible D match to TRBD1 (6 bases). V lost 6 bases and J lost 1, with 10 bases in between. The length of the CDR3 is 13 residues. CDR1 and CDR2 (germline): ENHRY, SYGVKD. The CDR3 coding sequence is TGTGCCATCAGCAGGGGTGAGTCCTACGAGCAGTACTTC. Protein sequence: CAISRGESYEQYF.